This TCR beta chain is from a study of cytomegalovirus exposure and HLA in healthy donors. Findings of the study overall: Upon later analysis, HLA-associated TCR beta chains proved more clonally expanded than other, equally common chains. Excluded were some V segments that proved indistinguishable, including TRBV6-2 and TRBV6-3. Roughly uniform depth of sequencing across donors was assumed in presence/absence analyses.

The V end lost 1 base, the J end lost 9 bases, and 19 bases lay between the germline ends. Germline CDR1 and CDR2: MGHRA and YSYEKL. This CDR3 has 16 residues. About this clone itself: Its antigen is unknown.

Use of 60 Vbeta and 13 Jbeta primers characterized the PCR. The data were produced by immunoSEQ multiplex PCR, yet TCRdb's version contains in-frame clones alone and is incomplete. The repertoire includes about 120,000 clones, 75% to 85% of them detected once, and 8.8% sits in the top ten. What was sequenced was PBMCs. The J gene is TRBJ2-1, the V gene TRBV4-1; no reliable D call. This receptor was obtained from a female donor in good health and CMV-seropositive. The CDR3 loop is CASSQVEQSLGSEQFF. CDR3 nucleotide sequence: TGCGCCAGCAGCCAAGTAGAGCAGTCGCTGGGCAGTGAGCAGTTCTTC.